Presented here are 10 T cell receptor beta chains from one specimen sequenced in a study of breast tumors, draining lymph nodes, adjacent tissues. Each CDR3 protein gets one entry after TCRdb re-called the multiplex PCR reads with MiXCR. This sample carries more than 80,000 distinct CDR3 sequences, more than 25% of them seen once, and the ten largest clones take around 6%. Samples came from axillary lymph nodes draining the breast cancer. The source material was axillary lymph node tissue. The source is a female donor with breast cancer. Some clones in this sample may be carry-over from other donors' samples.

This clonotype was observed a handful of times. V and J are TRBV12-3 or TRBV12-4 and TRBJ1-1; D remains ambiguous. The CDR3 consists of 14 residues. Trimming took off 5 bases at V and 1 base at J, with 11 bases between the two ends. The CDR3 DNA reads TGTGCCAGCAGTACGGAGACGCCGAACACTGAAGCTTTCTTT. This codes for CASSTETPNTEAFF.

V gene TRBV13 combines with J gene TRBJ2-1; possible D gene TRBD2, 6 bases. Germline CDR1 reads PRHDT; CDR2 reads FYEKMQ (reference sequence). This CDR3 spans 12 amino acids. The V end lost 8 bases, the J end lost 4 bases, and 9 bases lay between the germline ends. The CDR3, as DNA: TGTGCCAGCGGGGGGACTTACAATGAGCAGTTCTTC. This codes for CASGGTYNEQFF.

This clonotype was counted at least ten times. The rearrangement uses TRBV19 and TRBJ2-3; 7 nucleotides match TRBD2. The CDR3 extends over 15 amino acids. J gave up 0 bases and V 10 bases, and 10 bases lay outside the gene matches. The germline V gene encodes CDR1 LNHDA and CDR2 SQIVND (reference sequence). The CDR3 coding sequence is TGTGCCACCCGGGACTATCAAACTAGCACAGATACGCAGTATTTT. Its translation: CATRDYQTSTDTQYF.

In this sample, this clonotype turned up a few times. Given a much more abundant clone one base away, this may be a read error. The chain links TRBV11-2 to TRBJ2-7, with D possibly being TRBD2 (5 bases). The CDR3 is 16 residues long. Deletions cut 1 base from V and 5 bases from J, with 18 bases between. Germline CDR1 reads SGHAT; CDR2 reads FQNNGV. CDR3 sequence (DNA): TGTGCCAGCAGCTTAGGGGCCAACACGGTTAGCGACGAGCAGTACTTC. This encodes CASSLGANTVSDEQYF.

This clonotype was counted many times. This chain's CDR3 is CASSPRTATYEQYF. As DNA, the CDR3 is TGTGCCAGCAGCCCGAGGACAGCCACCTACGAGCAGTACTTC. This chain joins TRBV3-1 and TRBJ2-7; D is perhaps TRBD1 (6 bases). V was pared by 4 bases and J by 2 bases, with 12 bases between. The CDR3 totals 14 residues. Germline loops: CDR1 LGHDT, CDR2 YNNKEL (reference sequence).

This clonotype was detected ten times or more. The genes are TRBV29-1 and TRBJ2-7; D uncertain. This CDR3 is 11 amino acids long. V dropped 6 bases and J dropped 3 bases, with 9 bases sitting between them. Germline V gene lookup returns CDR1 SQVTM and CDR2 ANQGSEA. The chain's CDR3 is CSVGLGYEQYF. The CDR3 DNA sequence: TGCAGCGTCGGCCTGGGCTACGAGCAGTACTTC.

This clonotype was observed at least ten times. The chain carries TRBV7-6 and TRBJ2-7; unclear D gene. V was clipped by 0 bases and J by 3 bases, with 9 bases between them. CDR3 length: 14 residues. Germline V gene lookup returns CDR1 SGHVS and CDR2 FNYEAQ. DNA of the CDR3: TGTGCCAGCAGCTTAGCTTCGGGCTTCTACGAGCAGTACTTC. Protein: CASSLASGFYEQYF.

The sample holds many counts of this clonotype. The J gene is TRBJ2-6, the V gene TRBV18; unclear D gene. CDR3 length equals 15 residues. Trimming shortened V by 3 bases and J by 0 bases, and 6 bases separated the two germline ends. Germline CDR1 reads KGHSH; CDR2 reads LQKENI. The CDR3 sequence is CASSPLTSGANVLTF. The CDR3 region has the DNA TGTGCCAGCTCACCGCTAACCTCTGGGGCCAACGTCCTGACTTTC.

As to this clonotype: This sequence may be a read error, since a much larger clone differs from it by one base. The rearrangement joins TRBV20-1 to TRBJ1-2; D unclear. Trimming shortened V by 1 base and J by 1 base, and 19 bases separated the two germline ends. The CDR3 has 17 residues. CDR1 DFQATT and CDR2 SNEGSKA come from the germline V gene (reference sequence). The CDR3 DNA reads TGCAGTGCTAGAGCACCCTGGAACAGAACATTTAACTATGGCTACACCTTC. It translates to CSARAPWNRTFNYGYTF.

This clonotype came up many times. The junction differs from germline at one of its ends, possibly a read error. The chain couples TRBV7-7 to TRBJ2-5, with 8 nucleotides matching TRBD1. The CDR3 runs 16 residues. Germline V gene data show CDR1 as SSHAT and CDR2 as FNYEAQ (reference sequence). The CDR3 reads CASSPGQGGWQETQYF. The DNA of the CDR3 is TGTGCTAGCAGCCCCGGACAGGGCGGGTGGCAAGAGACCCAGTACTTC.